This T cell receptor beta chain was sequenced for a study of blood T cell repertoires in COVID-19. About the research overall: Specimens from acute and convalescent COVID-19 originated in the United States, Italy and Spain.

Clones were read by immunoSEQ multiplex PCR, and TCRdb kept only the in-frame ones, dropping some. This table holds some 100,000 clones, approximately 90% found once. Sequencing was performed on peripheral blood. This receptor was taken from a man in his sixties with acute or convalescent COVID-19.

For the CDR3, the DNA is TGTGCCAGCCGGGGGGTGGGACAGGGGAATGGCTACACCTTC. Amino acid sequence: CASRGVGQGNGYTF. The chain employs TRBV25-1 and TRBJ1-2; 10 bases map to TRBD1. Unmatched junction bases numbered 9, after V lost 8 bases and J lost 6 bases. CDR1 is MGHDK, CDR2 SYGVNS, per germline. The CDR3 has 14 amino acids.